The next 12 T cell receptor beta chains were all read from a single sample in a study of CD8+ T cells in alopecia areata. RNA was extracted and reverse transcribed into cDNA as the sequencing template. Measured with immunoSEQ multiplex PCR; TCRdb has only the in-frame clones, and not every one. This table has about 150,000 clones, about 51% appearing once. The sequenced sample was CD8+ T cells sorted from blood, obtained at week 0. All receptors come from a human donor with alopecia areata.

The chain links TRBV29-1 to TRBJ2-7, with D uncertain. The CDR3 totals 13 residues. Trimming removed 4 bases at V and 3 bases at J, with 13 bases between. Per the germline V gene, CDR1 is SQVTM and CDR2 is ANQGSEA. CDR3 protein: CSVAGKLNYEQYF. Here the CDR3 DNA reads TGCAGCGTTGCTGGGAAACTCAACTACGAGCAGTACTTC.

This sequence joins TRBV25-1 and TRBJ2-3; TRBD2 might be the D (5 bases). V was pared by 4 bases and J by 5 bases, with 13 bases between. Germline loops: CDR1 MGHDK, CDR2 SYGVNS. This CDR3 region has 14 residues. Here the CDR3 reads CASSARGGLDTQYF. In nucleotides, the CDR3 is TGTGCCAGCAGTGCTCGGGGTGGGTTAGATACGCAGTATTTT.

The chain uses TRBV30 and TRBJ1-1, with D perhaps TRBD1 (5 bases). CDR3 length equals 13 residues. Germline V gene sequence: CDR1 GTSNPN, CDR2 SVGIG (reference sequence). Trimming removed 7 bases at V and 1 base at J, with 13 bases between. Here the CDR3 DNA reads TGTGCCTTTCCGGGACCTAGGAACACTGAAGCTTTCTTT. Protein: CAFPGPRNTEAFF.

This clone has a count of ten or more. The chain couples TRBV29-1 to TRBJ1-2; 7 bases are a match to TRBD1. Unmatched junction bases numbered 8, after V lost 4 bases and J lost 3 bases. The CDR3 spans 14 residues. Germline V gene sequence: CDR1 SQVTM, CDR2 ANQGSEA. CDR3 loop: CSVVEGGKYYGYTF. In DNA form, the CDR3 reads TGCAGCGTTGTTGAAGGGGGCAAATACTATGGCTACACCTTC.

This clone has just a few counts. V is TRBV19 and J is TRBJ2-1; no definite D call. Trimming removed 3 bases at V and 5 bases at J, with 8 bases between. CDR3 size: 13 residues. The germline V gene encodes CDR1 LNHDA and CDR2 SQIVND (reference sequence). The chain's CDR3 is CASSMSGNNEQFF. CDR3 bases: TGTGCCAGTAGTATGAGTGGGAACAATGAGCAGTTCTTC.

The chain couples TRBV12-5 to TRBJ2-1; D assignment may be TRBD1 or TRBD2 (5 bases each). Germline V gene lookup returns CDR1 LGHNT and CDR2 FRNRAP. The CDR3 contains 14 residues. Trimming cost V 7 bases and J 6 bases, with 16 bases left between them. The CDR3 bases are TGTGCTAGTGCCAGCTCCCGGGACCGCAATGAGCAGTTCTTC. Translating gives CASASSRDRNEQFF.

This sequence joins TRBV27 and TRBJ2-7; TRBD1 matches at 9 bases. The germline V gene has CDR1 MNHEY and CDR2 SMNVEV (reference sequence). The CDR3 has 17 amino acids. Trimming at V came to 0 bases and at J to 2 bases, leaving 8 bases not matched to a gene. In nucleotides, the CDR3 is TGTGCCAGCAGTTTATCCGTCGGGGACAGGGTGCCCTACGAGCAGTACTTC. It yields the protein CASSLSVGDRVPYEQYF.

V and J are TRBV5-1 and TRBJ2-3; the D gene could be TRBD1 or TRBD2 (5 bases each). The V gene lost 0 bases and the J gene lost 3 bases, with 17 bases spanning the gap. The CDR3 totals 17 residues. Germline CDR1 and CDR2: SGHRS and YFSETQ. The CDR3 sequence: CASSLGEGRFETDTQYF. The DNA of the CDR3 is TGCGCCAGCAGCTTGGGAGAGGGGCGGTTCGAGACAGATACGCAGTATTTT. The variable domain in full, completed from reference TRBV5-1 and TRBJ2-3, reads KAGVTQTPRYLIKTRGQQVTLSCSPISGHRSVSWYQQTPGQGLQFLFEYFSETQRNKGNFPGRFSGRQFSNSRSEMNVSTLELGDSALYLCASSLGEGRFETDTQYFGPGTRLTVL.

The gene calls are TRBV30 and TRBJ2-3; 7 positions agree with TRBD2. The ends lost 6 bases at V and 2 bases at J; junction bases unmatched: 5. There are 13 residues in the CDR3. Germline assignment: CDR1 GTSNPN and CDR2 SVGIG (reference sequence). The CDR3 protein is CACGAGITDTQYF. In DNA, the CDR3 is TGTGCCTGTGGAGCGGGGATCACAGATACGCAGTATTTT.

Points on this clone: One junction end does not reproduce the germline sequence, and a read error may be involved. The chain combines TRBV9 with TRBJ2-6; TRBD1 is a possible D gene (5 bases). The CDR3 is 17 amino acids. Germline CDR1 SGDLS, CDR2 YYNGEE. The CDR3 region is CASSIPPTDSAANVLTF. As DNA, the CDR3 is TGTGCCAGCAGCATCCCCCCGACAGACTCTGCGGCCAACGTCCTGACTTTC.

This chain connects TRBV27 to TRBJ2-7; possibly TRBD2 for D (5 bases). CDR3 length: 13 residues. With 6 bases removed from V and 6 bases from J, the gap between germline ends came to 15 bases. The V gene's germline CDR1 is MNHEY and CDR2 SMNVEV (reference sequence). Here the CDR3 DNA reads TGTGCCAGCAGGGAGGAGCTAGAGAGCGAGCAGTACTTC. The encoded protein is CASREELESEQYF.

The chain links TRBV29-1 to TRBJ2-5; the D gene is possibly TRBD2 (6 bases). This CDR3 contains 12 residues. In germline, CDR1 is SQVTM, CDR2 ANQGSEA. V was shortened by 3 bases and J by 5 bases, with 10 bases between the two germline ends. CDR3 in amino acids: CSVDAGGETQYF. The DNA for the CDR3 is TGCAGCGTTGATGCCGGAGGGGAGACCCAGTACTTC.